The source of this T cell receptor beta chain is a study of CXCR3-negative and CXCR3-positive naive CD8 T cells. The overall study: Around 130 million TRB reads in total, about 1.5 +/- 0.3 million per library.

5' RACE with UMI labels generated the TRB cDNA libraries. From its re-call of the 5' RACE reads, TCRdb lists each CDR3 protein once, without DNA. The specimen's table records 20,000 to 25,000 distinct CDR3 sequences. Study-level findings and limits: CXCR3 levels fell partly with cryopreservation; most assays relied on fresh PBMCs.

This CDR3 is 15 amino acids long. Germline loops: CDR1 LNHDA, CDR2 SQIVND (reference sequence). As regards this clonotype: Antigen specificity is unknown.

Sequencing was performed on memory CD8+ T cells from blood. The rearrangement uses TRBV19 and TRBJ2-3; the TCRdb D gene call, TRBD1, has no DNA to confirm it. This sequence was found in a human donor in good health. Some clones in this sample may be carry-over from other donors' samples. CDR3 protein: CASSPDRGPGDTQYF.